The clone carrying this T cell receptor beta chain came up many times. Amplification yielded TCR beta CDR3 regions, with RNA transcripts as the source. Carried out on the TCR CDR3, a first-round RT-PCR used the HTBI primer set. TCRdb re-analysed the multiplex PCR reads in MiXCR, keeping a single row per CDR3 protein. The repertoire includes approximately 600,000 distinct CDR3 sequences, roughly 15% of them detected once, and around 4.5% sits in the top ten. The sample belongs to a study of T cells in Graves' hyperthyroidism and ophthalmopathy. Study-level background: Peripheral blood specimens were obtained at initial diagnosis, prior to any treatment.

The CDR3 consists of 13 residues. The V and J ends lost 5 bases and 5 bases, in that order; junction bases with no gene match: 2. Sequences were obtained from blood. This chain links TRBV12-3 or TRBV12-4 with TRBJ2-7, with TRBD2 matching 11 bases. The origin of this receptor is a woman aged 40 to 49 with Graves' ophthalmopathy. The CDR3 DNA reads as TGTGCCAGCAGTAAGACTAGCGGGAACGAGCAGTACTTC. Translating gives CASSKTSGNEQYF.